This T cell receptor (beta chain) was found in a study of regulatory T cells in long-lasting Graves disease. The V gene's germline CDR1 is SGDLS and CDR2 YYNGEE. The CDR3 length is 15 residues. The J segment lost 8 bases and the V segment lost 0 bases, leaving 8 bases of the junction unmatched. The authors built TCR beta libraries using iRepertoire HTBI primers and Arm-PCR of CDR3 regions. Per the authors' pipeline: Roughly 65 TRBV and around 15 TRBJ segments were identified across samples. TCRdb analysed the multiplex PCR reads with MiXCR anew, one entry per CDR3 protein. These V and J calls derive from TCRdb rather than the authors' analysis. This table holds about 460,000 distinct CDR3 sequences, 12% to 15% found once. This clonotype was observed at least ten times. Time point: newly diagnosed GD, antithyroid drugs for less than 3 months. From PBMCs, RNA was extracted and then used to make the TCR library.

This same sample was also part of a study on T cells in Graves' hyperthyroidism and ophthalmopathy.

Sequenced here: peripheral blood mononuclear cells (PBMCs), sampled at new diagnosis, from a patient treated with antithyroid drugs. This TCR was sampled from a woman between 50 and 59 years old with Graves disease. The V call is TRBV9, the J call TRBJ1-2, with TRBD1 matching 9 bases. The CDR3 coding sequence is TGTGCCAGCAGCGTAGATTTGGGACAGGGTGACGGCTACACCTTC. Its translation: CASSVDLGQGDGYTF.